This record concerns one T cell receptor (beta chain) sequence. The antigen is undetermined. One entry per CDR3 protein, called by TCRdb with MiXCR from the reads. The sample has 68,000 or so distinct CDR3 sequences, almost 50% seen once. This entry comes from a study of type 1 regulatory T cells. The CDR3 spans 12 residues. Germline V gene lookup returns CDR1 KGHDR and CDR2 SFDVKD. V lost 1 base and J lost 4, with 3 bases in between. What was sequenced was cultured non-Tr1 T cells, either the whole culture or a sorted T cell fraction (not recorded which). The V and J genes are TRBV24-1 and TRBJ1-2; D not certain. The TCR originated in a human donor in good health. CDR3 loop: CATSDLAYGYTF. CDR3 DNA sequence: TGTGCCACCAGTGATTTAGCCTATGGCTACACCTTC.